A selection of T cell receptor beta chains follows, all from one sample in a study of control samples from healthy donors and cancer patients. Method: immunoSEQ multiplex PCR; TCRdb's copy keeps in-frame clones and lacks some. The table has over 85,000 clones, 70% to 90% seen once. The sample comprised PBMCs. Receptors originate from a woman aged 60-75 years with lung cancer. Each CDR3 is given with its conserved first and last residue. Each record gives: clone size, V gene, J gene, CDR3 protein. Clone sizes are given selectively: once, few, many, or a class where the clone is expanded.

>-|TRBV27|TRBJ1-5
CASSFSSDQPQHF
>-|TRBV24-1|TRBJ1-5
CATSDLNRDQALCNQPQHF
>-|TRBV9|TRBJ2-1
CASSVGIATSGGNEQFF
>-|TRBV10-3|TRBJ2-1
CAISDRLDNEQFF
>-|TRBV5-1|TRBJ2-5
CASSLSAGGAGKTQYF
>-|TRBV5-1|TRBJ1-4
CASSLLQGDEKLFF
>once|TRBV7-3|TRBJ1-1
CASSLGDSYEAFF
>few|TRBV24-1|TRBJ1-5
CATSEAAGKDQPQHF
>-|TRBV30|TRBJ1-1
CACDRGRGYTEAFF
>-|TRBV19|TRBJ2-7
CASSYYGYEQYF
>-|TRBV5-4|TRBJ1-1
CASSWTGSFEAFF
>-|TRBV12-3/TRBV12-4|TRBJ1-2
CASSSYRVNGYTF
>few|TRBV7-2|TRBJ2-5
CASSPALAGRKTQYF
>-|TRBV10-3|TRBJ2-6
CAISRGSSGANVLTF
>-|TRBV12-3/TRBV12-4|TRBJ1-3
CASSRTGEDTIYF
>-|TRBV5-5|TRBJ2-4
CASSWVQTGENIQYF
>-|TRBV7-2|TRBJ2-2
CASSLAGGGTGELFF
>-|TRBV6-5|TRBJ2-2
CASSYSFDTGELFF
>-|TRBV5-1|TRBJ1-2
CASSPVEVKNGYTF
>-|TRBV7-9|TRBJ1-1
CASSLEPRGEAFF
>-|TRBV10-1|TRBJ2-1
CASRGPESARSYNEQFF
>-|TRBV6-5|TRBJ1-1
CASSYSSRGKGTEAFF
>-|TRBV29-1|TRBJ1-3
CSVELGGSSGNTIYF
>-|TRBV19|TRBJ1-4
CASSRTGLTNEKLFF
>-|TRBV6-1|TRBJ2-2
CASSADRGMWTGELFF
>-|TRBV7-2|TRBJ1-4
CASSLDSNEKLFF
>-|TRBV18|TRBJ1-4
CASSPARANEKLFF
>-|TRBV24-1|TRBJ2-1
CATSDLTSGSNEQFF
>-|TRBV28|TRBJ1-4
CASRRDSWDEKLFF
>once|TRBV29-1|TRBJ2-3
CSLYRTLSTDTQYF
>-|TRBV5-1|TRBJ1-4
CASSLAGGVASEKLFF
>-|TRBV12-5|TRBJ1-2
CASGLAEWDRDGYGYTF
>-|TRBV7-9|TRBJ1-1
CASSSSGDGTEAFF
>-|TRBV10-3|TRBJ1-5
CAISDTGQDQPQHF
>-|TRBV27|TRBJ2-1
CASRTSYNEQFF
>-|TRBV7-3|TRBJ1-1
CASSQTVNTEAFF
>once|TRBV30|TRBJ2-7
CASSPGTGYEQYF
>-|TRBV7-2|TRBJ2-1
CASSLVNRHNEQFF
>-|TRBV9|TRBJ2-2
CASSTQPGNGELFF
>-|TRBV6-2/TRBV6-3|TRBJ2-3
CASSSTDTQYF